This TCR beta chain was sequenced in a study of glioma-infiltrating T cells. Amplification of TCR alpha and beta CDR3 regions from RNA used iRepertoire nested multiplex PCR. TCRdb reprocessed the multiplex PCR reads with MiXCR, giving one entry per CDR3 protein. The sample shows approximately 190,000 distinct CDR3 sequences, 25% to 35% of them seen only once. The CDR3 has 15 residues. V lost 3 bases to trimming and J lost 0 bases, with 10 bases between them. CDR1 MGHDK and CDR2 SYGVNS come from the germline V gene. This clonotype was obtained from a human donor with low-grade glioma or glioblastoma, undergoing nonglioma brain surgery, or in good health (not recorded which). The sequenced sample was glioma tissue, nonneoplastic brain tissue, or PBMCs (not recorded which). The rearrangement joins TRBV25-1 to TRBJ2-3; D is ambiguous. CDR3 in amino acids: CASSDQGFSTDTQYF. The CDR3 DNA is TGTGCCAGCAGTGACCAAGGTTTTAGCACAGATACGCAGTATTTT. The full variable domain, rest sourced from reference TRBV25-1 and TRBJ2-3, is EADIYQTPRYLVIGTGKKITLECSQTMGHDKMYWYQQDPGMELHLIHYSYGVNSTEKGDLSSESTVSRIRTEHFPLTLESARPSHTSQYLCASSDQGFSTDTQYFGPGTRLTVL.